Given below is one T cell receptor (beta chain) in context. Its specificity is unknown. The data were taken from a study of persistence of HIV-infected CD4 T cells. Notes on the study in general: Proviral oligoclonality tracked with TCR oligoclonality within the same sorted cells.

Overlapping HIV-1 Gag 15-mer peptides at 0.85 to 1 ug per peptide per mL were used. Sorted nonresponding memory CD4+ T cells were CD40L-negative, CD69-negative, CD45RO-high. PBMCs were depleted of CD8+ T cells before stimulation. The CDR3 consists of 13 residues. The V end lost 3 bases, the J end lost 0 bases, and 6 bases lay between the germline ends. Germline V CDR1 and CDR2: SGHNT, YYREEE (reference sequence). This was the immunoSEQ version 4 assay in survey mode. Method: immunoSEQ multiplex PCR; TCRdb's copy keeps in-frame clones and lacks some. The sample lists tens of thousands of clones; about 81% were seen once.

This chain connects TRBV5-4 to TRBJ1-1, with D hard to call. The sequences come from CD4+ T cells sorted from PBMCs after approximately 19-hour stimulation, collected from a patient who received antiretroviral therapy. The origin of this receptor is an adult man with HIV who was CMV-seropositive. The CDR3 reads CASSYQLNTEAFF. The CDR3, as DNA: TGTGCCAGCAGCTACCAGCTGAACACTGAAGCTTTCTTT.